This T cell receptor beta chain is drawn from a study of blood T cell repertoires in COVID-19. The CDR3 loop spans 18 amino acids. Germline lookup yields CDR1 SGHTA and CDR2 FQGNSA. V was trimmed by 1 base and J by 5 bases, leaving 21 bases between them. Here immunoSEQ multiplex PCR was the method, and the copy in TCRdb shows in-frame clones only, minus some. Of 100,000 to 150,000 clones detected, 78% appear once; the ten largest clones hold approximately 2.4%. The gene calls are TRBV7-2 and TRBJ1-5; weak D call: TRBD1 (5 bases). The sequenced sample consisted of peripheral blood. This sequence originates from a man aged 70-80 years with acute or convalescent COVID-19. Here the CDR3 reads CASSLVGGGTHTYQPQHF. The CDR3, as DNA: TGTGCCAGCAGCTTAGTAGGAGGAGGGACGCACACCTATCAGCCCCAGCATTTT.